These 29 T cell receptor beta chains originate from one sample sequenced in a study of human T cells and chemical hapten exposure (dated by TCRdb to the early 2020s). The library relied on RACE. Sequencing was carried out with a NextSeq 500. TCRdb redid the processing of the public reads, applying fastp at Q25 and MiXCR, and retained in-frame beta chains. A single entry per CDR3 protein holds the most common genes and DNA from its merged rows. This sample gives approximately 350,000 distinct CDR3 sequences in total; 6% to 8.5% of them show up just once. The leading ten clones occupy roughly 7.9% of the sample. Explained via the paper, the time point label denotes: patch test 1, 2 weeks after DPC sensitization. What the treatment or condition label conveys for this sample: therapeutic diphenylcyclopropenone sensitization with weekly scalp DPC. The sequencing here drew on whole blood, taken in connection with sensitization to the hapten diphenylcyclopropenone (DPC). The receptor source for this set is a woman younger than 35 with alopecia areata. Some clones in this sample may be carry-over from other donors' samples.

In its sample, this clonotype was seen many times. This chain joins TRBV29-1 and TRBJ2-7; D gene uncertain. The germline V gene encodes CDR1 SQVTM and CDR2 ANQGSEA. With 5 bases removed from V and 1 base from J, the gap between germline ends came to 12 bases. CDR3 size: 13 residues. The CDR3 bases are TGCAGCGTTCGGCCTTTTCTATCCTACGAGCAGTACTTC. Its translation: CSVRPFLSYEQYF.

This clonotype was counted many times. This rearrangement joins TRBV29-1 to TRBJ2-3; TRBD1 or TRBD2 may be the D gene (5 bases each). The length of the CDR3 is 13 residues. Germline CDR1 SQVTM, CDR2 ANQGSEA. The V gene lost 3 bases and the J gene lost 6 bases, with 13 bases spanning the gap. The CDR3 DNA reads TGCAGCGTTGATGAGGGGACGGGGGATACGCAGTATTTT. This translates into CSVDEGTGDTQYF.

The sample holds many counts of this clonotype. The chain is built from TRBV7-2 and TRBJ2-7, with D possibly TRBD2 on 5 matching bases. CDR1 is SGHTA, CDR2 FQGNSA, per germline. Trimming removed 6 bases at V and 2 bases at J, with 14 bases between. The CDR3 has 14 residues. The CDR3 loop reads CASSSAGGPYEQYF. CDR3 nucleotides: TGTGCCAGCAGTAGCGCCGGCGGGCCCTACGAGCAGTACTTC.

The chain links TRBV6-4 to TRBJ2-3; 8 bases are shared with TRBD2. The junction had 12 bases not matched to a gene; V was cut back by 8 bases and J by 2 bases. The CDR3 length is 16 residues. Germline V lookup: CDR1 MRHNA, CDR2 SNTAGT. CDR3 sequence: CASDAGGNPDTDTQYF. For the CDR3, the DNA is TGTGCCAGCGACGCGGGGGGAAATCCAGACACAGATACGCAGTATTTT.

The rearrangement joins TRBV12-3 or TRBV12-4 to TRBJ1-4; a weak D match, TRBD1 (5 bases). V lost 7 bases and J lost 14, with 20 bases in between. CDR3 length equals 13 residues. The CDR3 sequence: CASTEERGSPLFF. The CDR3 coding sequence is TGTGCCAGCACCGAGGAACGGGGCTCGCCCCTGTTTTTT.

This clonotype came up many times. This chain uses TRBV6-1 with TRBJ2-7; no reliable D call. Germline V gene lookup returns CDR1 MNHNS and CDR2 SASEGT. V lost 2 bases to trimming and J lost 7 bases, with 12 bases between them. CDR3 length equals 13 residues. The CDR3 sequence is CASSETRTAEQYF. CDR3 bases: TGTGCCAGCAGTGAAACTCGGACGGCAGAGCAGTACTTC.

The chain links TRBV4-1 to TRBJ1-2, with a possible D match to TRBD1 (5 bases). Trimming removed 2 bases at V and 4 bases at J, with 20 bases between. This CDR3 comprises 17 residues. The V gene's germline CDR1 is MGHRA and CDR2 YSYEKL. CDR3 sequence: CASSQSGLGPWAYGYTF. DNA for the CDR3: TGCGCCAGCAGCCAATCTGGCTTGGGACCCTGGGCCTATGGCTACACCTTC.

This clonotype was observed at least ten times. The chain employs TRBV7-8 and TRBJ2-2; TRBD2 matches at 7 bases. This CDR3 spans 17 amino acids. Germline V CDR1 and CDR2: SGHVS, FQNEAQ. Trimming cost V 3 bases and J 0 bases; bases outside gene matches: 7. Written as DNA, the CDR3 is TGTGCCAGCAGCTTCGGCGGGGGTTCTCCGAACACCGGGGAGCTGTTTTTT. Encoded protein: CASSFGGGSPNTGELFF.

This clonotype was recorded many times. J is TRBJ2-1 and V is TRBV18, with TRBD2 as a possible D gene (6 bases). V shed 6 bases and J shed 9 bases, with 24 bases lying between them. The CDR3 has 16 amino acids. From germline, CDR1 is KGHSH and CDR2 LQKENI. Written as DNA, the CDR3 is TGTGCCAGCTCTCCGTCCGTCGGGGCGGGGTTAGGTGAGCAGTTCTTC. Translation gives CASSPSVGAGLGEQFF.

This chain connects TRBV4-3 to TRBJ1-6; D possibly corresponds to TRBD1 (5 bases). Looked up from germline, CDR1 is LGHNA and CDR2 is YSLEER. This CDR3 has 15 amino acids. V was cut by 2 bases and J by 7 bases, with 12 bases left in between. This CDR3 reads CASSQQGYGNSPLHF. In DNA form, the CDR3 reads TGCGCCAGCAGCCAACAGGGATACGGAAATTCACCCCTCCACTTT.

This clonotype was detected many times. J is TRBJ2-3 and V is TRBV4-1; no clear D gene. The V and J ends lost 1 base and 3 bases respectively, with 11 bases between them. The CDR3 sequence is 15 residues long. The V gene's germline CDR1 is MGHRA and CDR2 YSYEKL. The CDR3 is CASSQGGLQTDTQYF. In DNA, the CDR3 is TGCGCCAGCAGCCAAGGCGGTCTGCAGACAGATACGCAGTATTTT.

The chain is built from TRBV5-1 and TRBJ1-6; tentative D call: TRBD1 (6 bases). The V gene lost 5 bases and the J gene lost 6 bases, with 9 bases spanning the gap. Germline V gene sequence: CDR1 SGHRS, CDR2 YFSETQ. The CDR3 loop spans 13 amino acids. CDR3 DNA sequence: TGCGCCAGCAGGGTGGACAGTAATTCACCCCTCCACTTT. Its protein product is CASRVDSNSPLHF.

There are a few counts of this clonotype. This chain connects TRBV6-5 to TRBJ2-5, with 10 bases fitting TRBD2. Germline V gene lookup returns CDR1 MNHEY and CDR2 SVGAGI. The CDR3 sequence is 16 residues long. Trimming at V came to 2 bases and at J to 1 base, leaving 4 bases not matched to a gene. The CDR3 DNA follows: TGTGCCAGCAGTTACGTTAGCGGGGGGAGCCAAGAGACCCAGTACTTC. It specifies CASSYVSGGSQETQYF.

The chain carries TRBV27 and TRBJ1-2; D is unclear. V gave up 5 bases and J gave up 8 bases, with 12 bases separating them. CDR3 length: 12 residues. From germline, CDR1 is MNHEY and CDR2 SMNVEV (reference sequence). The CDR3, as DNA: TGTGCCAGCAGTCCCTACACCGGAGGCTACACCTTC. Residues: CASSPYTGGYTF.

This clonotype was observed at least ten times. The chain uses TRBV4-3 and TRBJ2-3; D unclear. This CDR3 has 16 residues. V lost 0 bases and J 0 bases, leaving 10 bases between the germline ends. Germline CDR1 and CDR2: LGHNA and YSLEER. CDR3 sequence (DNA): TGCGCCAGCAGCCAAGATTCACTCCTTAGCACAGATACGCAGTATTTT. Translated: CASSQDSLLSTDTQYF.

This clonotype was observed at least ten times. The chain links TRBV14 to TRBJ2-7; TRBD2 might be the D (5 bases). From germline, CDR1 is SGHDN and CDR2 FVKESK. Trimming took 3 bases from V and 2 from J, leaving 14 bases between them. This CDR3 is 15 amino acids long. The CDR3 spells CASSQRAGVAYEQYF. The CDR3 region has the DNA TGTGCCAGCAGCCAGAGGGCCGGGGTAGCCTACGAGCAGTACTTC.

Turning to this clonotype: A much larger clone lies a single base off, so this may be a read error. V is TRBV29-1 and J is TRBJ2-1; D ambiguous. The CDR3 sequence is 13 residues long. CDR1 is SQVTM and CDR2 is ANQGSEA in the germline V gene. This CDR3 reads CSVRSSSFNEQFF. The CDR3 bases are TGCAGCGTTAGATCAAGCTCCTTCAATGAGCAGTTCTTC.

This clonotype was seen more than once but under ten times. The chain is built from TRBV19 and TRBJ2-1; possibly TRBD2 for D (5 bases). V lost 2 bases and J lost 1, with 9 bases in between. CDR1 is LNHDA, CDR2 SQIVND, per germline (reference sequence). CDR3 length: 15 amino acids. In DNA, the CDR3 is TGTGCCAGTAGTATATCGACTACGTCCTACAATGAGCAGTTCTTC. Encoded protein: CASSISTTSYNEQFF.

This rearrangement joins TRBV24-1 to TRBJ1-5; D is unresolved. This CDR3 has 12 residues. Germline V gene data show CDR1 as KGHDR and CDR2 as SFDVKD. With 9 bases removed from V and 2 bases from J, the gap between germline ends came to 7 bases. The DNA for the CDR3 is TGTGCCACCGCTTCGGGCAATCAGCCCCAGCATTTT. Protein: CATASGNQPQHF.

The chain has TRBV6-1 and TRBJ2-3; 12 nucleotides align to TRBD2. V shed 5 bases, J shed 4 bases, and the junction held 10 bases outside the gene matches. This CDR3 comprises 17 residues. The germline V gene encodes CDR1 MNHNS and CDR2 SASEGT. CDR3 in DNA: TGTGCCAGCAGTCCCCTCTCTAGCGGGGGGGCCTCAGATACGCAGTATTTT. This codes for CASSPLSSGGASDTQYF.

This clonotype showed up just a few times. The V gene is TRBV28, the J gene TRBJ2-5; TRBD2 matches 8 bases. J lost 4 bases, V lost 4 bases, and 5 bases had no gene match. The CDR3 length is 14 residues. CDR1 and CDR2 from the germline V gene are MDHEN and SYDVKM. CDR3 coding DNA: TGTGCCAGCAGTTCCGGGGGGGCCGCAGAGACCCAGTACTTC. As protein: CASSSGGAAETQYF.

This clonotype was picked up many times. J is TRBJ2-7 and V is TRBV7-6, with 9 bases lining up with TRBD1. Germline loops: CDR1 SGHVS, CDR2 FNYEAQ. The J segment lost 6 bases and the V segment lost 5 bases, leaving 11 bases of the junction unmatched. The CDR3 has 15 residues. CDR3: CASSGPGTGRREQYF. The CDR3, as DNA: TGTGCCAGCAGCGGACCGGGGACAGGGAGACGCGAGCAGTACTTC. Together with reference TRBV7-6 and TRBJ2-7, the CDR3 gives the full variable domain: GAGVSQSPRYKVTKRGQDVALRCDPISGHVSLYWYRQALGQGPEFLTYFNYEAQQDKSGLPNDRFSAERPEGSISTLTIQRTEQRDSAMYRCASSGPGTGRREQYFGPGTRLTVT.

This clonotype was seen ten or more times. The chain links TRBV27 to TRBJ2-6, with unresolved D. CDR1 and CDR2 (germline): MNHEY, SMNVEV (reference sequence). The V gene lost 10 bases and the J gene lost 4 bases, with 11 bases spanning the gap. The CDR3 covers 13 residues. The DNA of the CDR3 is TGTGCCACCGGGCTTGAAGGGGCCAACGTCCTGACTTTC. Translating it yields CATGLEGANVLTF.

The CDR3 DNA follows: TGTGCCAGCAGCTCCAGGGGGTCTCACACCTTC. As protein: CASSSRGSHTF. The chain employs TRBV6-2 or TRBV6-3 and TRBJ1-2; 7 bases align to TRBD1. V lost 6 bases to trimming and J lost 12 bases; unmatched junction nucleotides: 7. Germline V lookup: CDR1 MNHEY, CDR2 SVGEGT. CDR3 length equals 11 residues.

This clonotype was detected only a few times. This chain links TRBV2 with TRBJ2-3, with 7 bases identical to TRBD2. CDR3 length equals 15 residues. Germline V gives CDR1 SNHLY, CDR2 FYNNEI. J gave up 2 bases and V 2 bases, and 4 bases lay outside the gene matches. CDR3 sequence (DNA): TGTGCCAGCAGTGAACTCCTAGCGGCCACAGATACGCAGTATTTT. Amino acids: CASSELLAATDTQYF.

The V and J genes are TRBV7-8 and TRBJ1-4; D gene ambiguous. This CDR3 comprises 17 residues. The germline V and J ends were trimmed by 5 bases and 10 bases, with 26 bases remaining between them. Germline CDR1 and CDR2: SGHVS and FQNEAQ. The CDR3 coding sequence is TGTGCCAGCAGCCGCGAAAGACTAATTGGCATAAACGGAAAACTGTTTTTT. Translation gives CASSRERLIGINGKLFF.

V gene TRBV21-1 combines with J gene TRBJ2-7; the D call of TRBD2 is as the table states it, not checked on the DNA. TRBV21-1 is tagged as a pseudogene. CDR3 length: 14 amino acids. The CDR3 reads CASSPPGLLYEQYF. The CDR3 DNA reads TGTGCCAGCAGCCCACCGGGACTGCTATACGAGCAGTACTTC.

V and J are TRBV5-4 and TRBJ2-1; D not certain. CDR3 length: 12 amino acids. Germline loops: CDR1 SGHNT, CDR2 YYREEE (reference sequence). Trimming removed 3 bases from V and 12 bases from J, with 13 bases in between. CDR3 sequence reads: CASSYGALGQFF. In nucleotides, the CDR3 is TGTGCCAGCAGCTACGGAGCACTGGGGCAGTTCTTC.

This clonotype has a count of ten or more. This chain links TRBV7-2 with TRBJ2-2; D gene ambiguous. There are 15 residues in the CDR3. Germline lookup yields CDR1 SGHTA and CDR2 FQGNSA. Trimming took off 2 bases at V and 1 base at J, with 8 bases between the two ends. CDR3 residues: CASSLRPLNTGELFF. The CDR3 DNA reads TGTGCCAGCAGCTTACGACCGCTGAACACCGGGGAGCTGTTTTTT. Variable domain in full (rest from reference TRBV7-2 and TRBJ2-2): GAGVSQSPSNKVTEKGKDVELRCDPISGHTALYWYRQSLGQGLEFLIYFQGNSAPDKSGLPSDRFSAERTGGSVSTLTIQRTQQEDSAVYLCASSLRPLNTGELFFGEGSRLTVL.